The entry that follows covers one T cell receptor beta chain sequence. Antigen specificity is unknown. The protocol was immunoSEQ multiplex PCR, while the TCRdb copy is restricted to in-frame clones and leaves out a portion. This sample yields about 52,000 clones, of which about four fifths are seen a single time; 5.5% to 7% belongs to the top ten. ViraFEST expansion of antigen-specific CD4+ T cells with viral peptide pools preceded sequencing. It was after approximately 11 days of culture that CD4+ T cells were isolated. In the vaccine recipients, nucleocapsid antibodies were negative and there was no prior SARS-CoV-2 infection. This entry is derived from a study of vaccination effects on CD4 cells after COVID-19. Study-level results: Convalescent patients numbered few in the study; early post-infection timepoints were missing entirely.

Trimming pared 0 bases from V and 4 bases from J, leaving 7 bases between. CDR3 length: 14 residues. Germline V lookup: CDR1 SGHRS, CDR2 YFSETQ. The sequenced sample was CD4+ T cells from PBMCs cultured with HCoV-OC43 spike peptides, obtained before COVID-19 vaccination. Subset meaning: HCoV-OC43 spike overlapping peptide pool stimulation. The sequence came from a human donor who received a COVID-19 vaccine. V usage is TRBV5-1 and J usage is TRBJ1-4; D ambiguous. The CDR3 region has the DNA TGCGCCAGCAGCTTGGCGGGTTATAATGAAAAACTGTTTTTT. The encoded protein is CASSLAGYNEKLFF.